This TCR beta chain was retrieved from a study of OX40 agonist ivuxolimab in advanced cancers. This clone was seen just once. The repertoire was sequenced with immunoSEQ multiplex PCR; TCRdb's copy has only in-frame clones and lacks some. Of 70,000 to 90,000 clones listed, about 89% were seen once; the top ten hold around 0.4%. This CDR3 contains 16 residues. Per germline, CDR1 LNHDA and CDR2 SQIVND (reference sequence). Trimming cost V 4 bases and J 3 bases; bases outside gene matches: 12. This clonotype was obtained from an adult with an advanced solid tumor such as melanoma, head and neck, liver or kidney cancer. The chain couples TRBV19 to TRBJ2-7; 7 nucleotides line up with TRBD2. Sequencing was performed on CD4+ or CD8+ T cells sorted from blood, taken in a trial of the OX40 agonist ivuxolimab. The CDR3 loop reads CASSTPGRARNYEQYF. In DNA form, the CDR3 reads TGTGCCAGTAGTACCCCGGGGAGGGCAAGGAACTACGAGCAGTACTTC.